The clone carrying this T cell receptor (beta chain) was found once. Its antigen remains unidentified. This entry belongs to a study of radiotherapy plus CTLA-4 blockade in lung cancer. Whole-study context: Objective responses were observed in about a sixth of patients, and disease control was achieved by about 30%. Study results and caveats: The best predictor of response was reported to be early blood T cell clone dynamics, with interferon-beta. An expansion of tumor-derived TCR clones occurred in blood after radiotherapy plus ipilimumab.

Patients with chemo-refractory metastatic non-small-cell lung cancer received focal radiation plus CTLA-4 blockade with ipilimumab. Germline lookup yields CDR1 LGHNT and CDR2 FRNRAP. The V gene end was trimmed by 3 bases and the J gene end by 1 base; junction bases not matched to a gene: 6. The CDR3 totals 20 residues. The protocol was immunoSEQ multiplex PCR, while the TCRdb copy is restricted to in-frame clones and leaves out a portion. This table has about 70,000 clones, about 80% appearing once. The sequencing used peripheral blood, collected from a patient treated with radiotherapy plus ipilimumab. This chain uses TRBV12-5 with TRBJ2-6; 16 nucleotides agree with TRBD2. This clonotype was obtained from a human donor with non-small cell lung cancer who had a complete response to radiotherapy plus ipilimumab. The CDR3 nucleotides read TGTGCTAGTGGTTTCGGGGGACTAGCGGGAGGGTGGTCTGGGGCCAACGTCCTGACTTTC. Translated: CASGFGGLAGGWSGANVLTF.